This entry is about one TCR beta chain. In its sample, this clonotype was seen a few times. No cognate antigen has been identified for it. No base-level quality is on record; no much larger clone is a single base apart. This sample was taken from a study of regulatory T cells in long-lasting Graves disease listed by TCRdb under 2021. Concerning the study at large: Newly diagnosed Graves' disease patients had taken antithyroid drugs for less than 3 months. This study used TCR sequencing and RNA sequencing of peripheral blood to compare persistent Graves' disease patients against newly diagnosed Graves' disease patients. The study took place in China and was registered as a clinical trial. A total of roughly 33 samples underwent TCR sequencing: around 13 from persistent and around 20 from newly diagnosed Graves' disease patients.

General findings and caveats noted by the study authors: Lower TCR Shannon entropy and fewer highly expanded clones were observed in persistent Graves' disease patients than in newly diagnosed patients, which suggested clonal expansion. Only the TCR beta chain was sequenced and analyzed. The authors acknowledged the small sample size as a limitation that may reduce accuracy. TRBV28, TRBJ1-2 and TRBJ2-5 were preferentially used in persistent disease, while TRBV20-1 and TRBJ2-1 were favored in newly diagnosed disease. Patients with persistent disease shared more public clonotypes (around 2,700) than newly diagnosed patients did (more than 900). Only peripheral blood was studied, because thyroid tissue, the primary lesion, was inaccessible.

This sample's time point label indicates: newly diagnosed GD, antithyroid drugs for less than 3 months. RNA was extracted from PBMCs in TRIzol for both TCR sequencing and RNA sequencing. The diagnosis of Graves' disease followed American Thyroid Association guidelines. The patients came from an endocrinology department in Xi'an, China. Each patient gave approximately 9 milliliters of peripheral blood, collected in an EDTA anticoagulant tube. PBMCs were isolated by Ficoll Paque Plus density gradient separation without further T cell sorting. RNA quality was checked with an Agilent 2100 Bioanalyzer and agarose gel, and concentration with a NanoDrop 2000. V sheds 2 bases and J sheds 2 bases, leaving 16 bases between their ends. The germline V gene (reference sequence) yields SEHNR for CDR1 and FQNEAQ for CDR2. Spanning cysteine to phenylalanine, the CDR3 consists of 16 amino acids. Only CDR3 DNA is held: 48 bases, read in frame from base 1.

The library was made by multiplex PCR. The run used an Illumina HiSeq 4000. To build TCR beta libraries, CDR3 regions were amplified by Arm-PCR using iRepertoire HTBI primers. Before sequencing, the PCR products underwent gel purification. The published analysis was carried out like this. Gene usage analysis of CDR3 amino acid clonotypes relied on the roughly 64 TRBV and about 13 TRBJ segments identified across samples. COPE and FqMerger were used to merge filtered high-quality paired reads into contigs. BLAST was used to align contigs to IMGT TRBV, TRBD and TRBJ reference genes, and CDR3 was defined according to IMGT. Clonotypes above 0.1% frequency were classified as highly expanded clones. Shannon entropy was used to measure repertoire diversity, and the Gini coefficient was used to measure V-J evenness. A clonotype found in more than one individual was treated as public. TCRdb applied fastp at Q25 and MiXCR to the public reads, then kept only in-frame beta chains. Each CDR3 protein gets just one entry, which takes the most common genes and DNA from the rows behind it. TCRdb, not the authors, supplied the V and J calls. This sample is represented by 550,000 to 600,000 distinct CDR3 sequences; 15% to 20% of them were singletons. The top ten clonotypes cover approximately 12% of the sample.

The same sample was also used in a study of T cells in Graves' hyperthyroidism and ophthalmopathy. As noted in the second study: Graves' hyperthyroidism was defined as stable when no progression to ophthalmopathy occurred over 18 months of follow-up. Hyperthyroidism patients were aged 18 to 65 years and newly diagnosed, with disease duration of less than 2 months. The study excluded patients with uncontrolled infections, other autoimmune diseases, pregnancy or lactation. Diagnoses relied on clinical symptoms, serum thyroxine and TRAb, thyroid ultrasound and orbital computed tomography. For the first round of RT-PCR on the TCR CDR3, the HTBI primer set was used together with the Qiagen OneStep RT-PCR kit. Most expanded thyroid clonotypes (frequency above 0.001) were also found in blood, which suggests that blood repertoires may mirror thyroid immune responses. A 13 V-J signature model separated ophthalmopathy from stable hyperthyroidism, with approximately 86% sensitivity and 81% to 83% specificity in cross-validation and 80%/75% in testing. In validation, progression to ophthalmopathy was predicted by the model with roughly 71% sensitivity and under 85% specificity, a median of approximately 6.5 months before onset. To identify TCR V-J signatures that set the groups apart, the researchers used a discovery cohort of 100 patients, made up of around 42 with Graves' ophthalmopathy and 57 with stable Graves' hyperthyroidism. Prospective prediction of ophthalmopathy was tested in an independent validation cohort of 18 to 20 hyperthyroidism patients and 15 to 17 patients who later progressed to ophthalmopathy. The 75 to 100 discovery patients were randomly split 7:3 into training and test sets. Thyroid tissue and blood T-cell repertoires from six or seven Graves' hyperthyroidism patients were also compared in the study. After sampling, hyperthyroidism patients received methimazole starting at 30 mg daily, and ophthalmopathy patients received high-dose intravenous methylprednisolone. Libraries were constructed in a second round of multiplex PCR, after which size selection and purification were carried out. Sequencing of the libraries was done on an Illumina HiSeq2000 using paired-end 100 bp reads. SOAPnuke was used to process the raw data, with reads discarded if the reads contained adapters or uncalled bases, had a mean Phred below 15, or lacked an exact constant-primer or identifier match. COPE v1.2.5 was used to merge high-quality paired reads, and clonotypes were defined as unique nucleotide sequences. MiTCR v1.1 was used to align clonotypes to the IMGT TRBV, TRBD and TRBJ reference segments. The analysis was restricted to V-J combinations with a frequency above 0.0001, which together covered 99.2% of the repertoires. A TCS score was defined as the ratio between F50 (clonal expansion) and ExV (chaos), using BLOSUM62-based TCRdist between CDR3 peptides within each V-J. Welch's t-statistics and random forest reduced 500 to 650 V-J features to 10 to 15, which were used in a naive Bayes classifier (R e1071). No statistical method was used to fix the sample size in advance, and group allocation was not hidden from the investigators. The paper reports TCR Vbeta CDR3 sequencing of over 120 peripheral blood samples: under 45 ophthalmopathy, approximately 74 hyperthyroidism and approximately 17 progressor patients.

The V and J segments used are TRBV7-9 and TRBJ2-7; the D gene identity is not certain. The starting material was peripheral blood mononuclear cells (PBMCs), obtained at new diagnosis, from a patient treated with antithyroid drugs. The receptor was isolated from a man aged 18 to 35 with Graves disease. Donor details come from another sample of the same person, matched by shared clones. The sequence in DNA is TGTGCCAGCAGCTTATTGGTTAGGGATAAACCCTACGAGCAGTACTTC. This encodes CASSLLVRDKPYEQYF.